These 23 T cell receptor beta chains were sequenced from one sample in a study of cytomegalovirus exposure and HLA in healthy donors. PCR primers comprised 60 Vbeta and 13 Jbeta primers. TCRdb's copy holds only in-frame clones and misses some; the assay was immunoSEQ multiplex PCR. Here the sample spans 98,000 or so clones, 60% to 85% being singletons. The sequencing input was PBMCs. All receptors derive from a man aged 55 to 69 in good health and CMV-seropositive.

V is TRBV9 and J is TRBJ2-3, with 11 bases matching TRBD2. With V trimmed by 2 bases and J by 2 bases, 4 bases remained unmatched. The germline V gene encodes CDR1 SGDLS and CDR2 YYNGEE. The CDR3 totals 16 residues. This CDR3 reads CASSVSSGGYTDTQYF. CDR3 DNA: TGTGCCAGCAGCGTCTCTAGCGGGGGGTACACAGATACGCAGTATTTT.

This chain links TRBV19 with TRBJ2-7; no definite D call. The germline CDR1 and CDR2 sequences are LNHDA and SQIVND (reference sequence). The CDR3 contains 14 residues. With 1 base removed from V and 2 bases from J, the gap between germline ends came to 9 bases. CDR3 DNA: TGTGCCAGTAGTATAGTTCCAGGCCCCTACGAGCAGTACTTC. Translated: CASSIVPGPYEQYF.

This sequence joins TRBV28 and TRBJ2-5; TRBD1 is a possible D gene (5 bases). The CDR3 consists of 15 residues. V dropped 6 bases and J dropped 7 bases, with 21 bases sitting between them. CDR1 is MDHEN and CDR2 is SYDVKM in the germline V gene. CDR3 coding DNA: TGTGCCAGCAGCGGGCAGGGCTCGGCCCTTTTGACCCAGTACTTC. Residues: CASSGQGSALLTQYF.

The gene calls are TRBV25-1 and TRBJ2-3, with a weak D call TRBD2 (6 bases). Germline V gives CDR1 MGHDK, CDR2 SYGVNS. V lost 5 bases and J 2 bases, leaving 14 bases between the germline ends. This CDR3 is built from 15 residues. Written as DNA, the CDR3 is TGTGCCAGCAGTCCCCCAGGACTACACACAGATACGCAGTATTTT. It codes for CASSPPGLHTDTQYF.

V and J are TRBV28 and TRBJ1-6; 8 bases are shared with TRBD1. There are 14 residues in the CDR3. J lost 6 bases, V lost 11 bases, and 9 bases had no gene match. Germline CDR1 MDHEN, CDR2 SYDVKM. For the CDR3, the DNA is TGTGCCGTCCCGGGGACAGGCAGTAATTCACCCCTCCACTTT. It is translated as CAVPGTGSNSPLHF.

The J gene is TRBJ1-2, the V gene TRBV19; D remains unclear. V was cut by 6 bases and J by 4 bases, with 9 bases left in between. Germline V gives CDR1 LNHDA, CDR2 SQIVND (reference sequence). This CDR3 contains 12 residues. DNA for the CDR3: TGTGCCAGTAGGCAGGAGGCCTATGGCTACACCTTC. Its translation is CASRQEAYGYTF.

The chain carries TRBV29-1 and TRBJ1-5; TRBD1 agrees at 7 bases. This CDR3 spans 13 amino acids. Per germline, CDR1 SQVTM and CDR2 ANQGSEA. Unmatched junction bases numbered 4, after V lost 6 bases and J lost 2 bases. The CDR3 here is CSVATGGNQPQHF. The CDR3, as DNA: TGCAGCGTAGCCACAGGGGGCAATCAGCCCCAGCATTTT.

The chain joins TRBV4-1 to TRBJ1-3; D remains unclear. The germline CDR1 and CDR2 sequences are MGHRA and YSYEKL. This CDR3 comprises 16 residues. V dropped 1 base and J dropped 3 bases, with 13 bases sitting between them. The CDR3 loop reads CASSQVRGPGGNTIYF. The CDR3 region has the DNA TGCGCCAGCAGCCAAGTACGAGGGCCTGGTGGAAACACCATATATTTT.

DNA for the CDR3: TGTGCCAGCAGCGCAGACAGGGAGTACACTGAAGCTTTCTTT. Translation: CASSADREYTEAFF. This chain connects TRBV9 to TRBJ1-1, with 7 positions matching TRBD1. CDR3 length: 14 amino acids. The ends lost 3 bases at V and 3 bases at J; junction bases unmatched: 5. Germline V CDR1 and CDR2: SGDLS, YYNGEE. The whole variable domain, remainder taken from reference TRBV9 and TRBJ1-1, is DSGVTQTPKHLITATGQRVTLRCSPRSGDLSVYWYQQSLDQGLQFLIQYYNGEERAKGNILERFSAQQFPDLHSELNLSSLELGDSALYFCASSADREYTEAFFGQGTRLTVV.

This chain joins TRBV12-5 and TRBJ2-1; perhaps TRBD2 as D (5 bases). Germline CDR1 and CDR2: LGHNT and FRNRAP. V was clipped by 6 bases and J by 4 bases, with 7 bases between them. The CDR3 loop spans 12 amino acids. As DNA, the CDR3 is TGTGCTAGTGGCCCGGGATACAATGAGCAGTTCTTC. It is translated as CASGPGYNEQFF.

The chain couples TRBV7-6 to TRBJ2-5; TRBD2 agrees at 7 bases. The germline gives CDR1 SGHVS, CDR2 FNYEAQ. J lost 5 bases, V lost 0 bases, and 3 bases had no gene match. The CDR3 length is 14 residues. As DNA, the CDR3 is TGTGCCAGCAGCTTAGCGCTCGGGGGGGAGACCCAGTACTTC. Residues: CASSLALGGETQYF. Full variable domain (remainder filled in from reference TRBV7-6 and TRBJ2-5): GAGVSQSPRYKVTKRGQDVALRCDPISGHVSLYWYRQALGQGPEFLTYFNYEAQQDKSGLPNDRFSAERPEGSISTLTIQRTEQRDSAMYRCASSLALGGETQYFGPGTRLLVL.

CDR3 sequence reads: CASASLLAEYNEQFF. The CDR3 DNA follows: TGTGCCAGCGCGTCCTTACTAGCAGAATACAATGAGCAGTTCTTC. This chain joins TRBV6-6 and TRBJ2-1; a weak D match, TRBD2 (6 bases). This CDR3 contains 15 residues. V shed 8 bases and J shed 4 bases, with 18 bases lying between them. Germline CDR1 reads MNHNY; CDR2 reads SVGAGI (reference sequence).

The chain recombines TRBV4-3 with TRBJ2-5; the D is unclear. The ends were cut back, 0 bases at V and 2 bases at J, with 7 bases in the middle. This CDR3 has 14 residues. Germline lookup yields CDR1 LGHNA and CDR2 YSLEER. In nucleotides, the CDR3 is TGCGCCAGCAGCCAAGATAGAGGACAAGAGACCCAGTACTTC. This encodes CASSQDRGQETQYF.

This rearrangement joins TRBV11-2 to TRBJ2-3, with a possible D match to TRBD1 (6 bases). This CDR3 comprises 13 residues. Per germline, CDR1 SGHAT and CDR2 FQNNGV. Between the trimmed V and J ends, which lost 5 bases and 2 bases, there was a span of 8 bases. CDR3 sequence (DNA): TGTGCCAGCAGCCACAGGGTCACAGATACGCAGTATTTT. It specifies CASSHRVTDTQYF. The full variable domain, in which reference TRBV11-2 and TRBJ2-3 provide the parts outside the CDR3, is EAGVAQSPRYKIIEKRQSVAFWCNPISGHATLYWYQQILGQGPKLLIQFQNNGVVDDSQLPKDRFSAERLKGVDSTLKIQPAKLEDSAVYLCASSHRVTDTQYFGPGTRLTVL.

The rearrangement uses TRBV7-8 and TRBJ2-7, with no clear D. Trimming took 2 bases from V and 3 from J, leaving 8 bases between them. Germline V lookup: CDR1 SGHVS, CDR2 FQNEAQ. The CDR3 is made up of 13 amino acids. CDR3 residues: CASSLPTNYEQYF. CDR3 sequence (DNA): TGTGCCAGCAGCTTACCTACTAACTACGAGCAGTACTTC.

In its sample, this clone was seen a few times. The V and J genes are TRBV18 and TRBJ1-3; a possible D gene is TRBD1 (5 bases). From germline, CDR1 is KGHSH and CDR2 LQKENI. The CDR3 covers 14 residues. With 3 bases removed from V and 1 base from J, the gap between germline ends came to 7 bases. CDR3 residues: CASSPAGSGNTIYF. In DNA, the CDR3 is TGTGCCAGCTCACCGGCAGGGTCTGGAAACACCATATATTTT.

The chain combines TRBV6-5 with TRBJ1-4; D may be TRBD1 (6 bases). Germline V gives CDR1 MNHEY, CDR2 SVGAGI. This CDR3 region has 14 residues. V was pared by 6 bases and J by 3 bases, with 11 bases between. The CDR3 DNA reads TGTGCCAGCAGGGCACAGGGCTCTAATGAAAAACTGTTTTTT. Its protein product is CASRAQGSNEKLFF.

V usage is TRBV11-2 and J usage is TRBJ2-2; D is uncertain. Trimming took 0 bases from V and 7 from J, leaving 6 bases between them. In germline, CDR1 is SGHAT, CDR2 FQNNGV. The CDR3 covers 13 residues. The CDR3 DNA is TGTGCCAGCAGCTTAGATCCAGGCGGGGAGCTGTTTTTT. This encodes CASSLDPGGELFF. Together with reference TRBV11-2 and TRBJ2-2, the CDR3 gives the full variable domain: EAGVAQSPRYKIIEKRQSVAFWCNPISGHATLYWYQQILGQGPKLLIQFQNNGVVDDSQLPKDRFSAERLKGVDSTLKIQPAKLEDSAVYLCASSLDPGGELFFGEGSRLTVL.

The J gene is TRBJ1-2, the V gene TRBV13; TRBD1 matches 9 bases. The CDR3 is 15 amino acids. Germline V gene lookup returns CDR1 PRHDT and CDR2 FYEKMQ (reference sequence). The V and J ends lost 5 bases and 2 bases, in that order; junction bases with no gene match: 6. CDR3 sequence: CASSAGQGRNYGYTF. The CDR3 bases are TGTGCCAGCAGCGCCGGACAGGGGCGAAACTATGGCTACACCTTC.

A single count supports this clone. The rearrangement links TRBV9 to TRBJ2-2; weak D call: TRBD2 (7 bases). The CDR3 sequence is 18 residues long. Trimming took 0 bases from V and 9 from J, leaving 24 bases between them. CDR1 is SGDLS and CDR2 is YYNGEE in the germline V gene. The CDR3 is CASSVGSGDRGASRELFF. The CDR3 DNA is TGTGCCAGCAGCGTAGGATCCGGGGACCGGGGGGCTAGCCGGGAGCTGTTTTTT.

This rearrangement joins TRBV7-9 to TRBJ2-1; 11 bases align to TRBD1. This CDR3 comprises 14 residues. V shed 5 bases and J 8 bases; nucleotides not matched to a gene: 5. The germline V gene has CDR1 SEHNR and CDR2 FQNEAQ (reference sequence). The CDR3 region is CASSPRDRGDEQFF. CDR3 in DNA: TGTGCCAGCAGCCCCCGGGACAGGGGGGATGAGCAGTTCTTC.

This rearrangement joins TRBV7-6 to TRBJ2-3, with D possibly matching TRBD2 (5 bases). Germline CDR1 SGHVS, CDR2 FNYEAQ. Trimming removed 5 bases at V and 7 bases at J, with 25 bases between. CDR3 length: 17 residues. CDR3 nucleotides: TGTGCCAGCAGCGCTCTCCCTTTGAGACTAACCTCTCATACGCAGTATTTT. It translates to CASSALPLRLTSHTQYF.

This clone was recorded a few times. CDR3 coding DNA: TGCGCCAGCAGCAGGGGACAGGACTACGAGCAGTACTTC. It translates to CASSRGQDYEQYF. The gene calls are TRBV5-1 and TRBJ2-7; TRBD1 aligns across 8 bases. Trimming at V came to 4 bases and at J to 3 bases, leaving 3 bases not matched to a gene. The CDR3 runs 13 residues. Per germline, CDR1 SGHRS and CDR2 YFSETQ.